One and the same sample provided the 6 T cell receptor beta chains below, sequenced in a study of memory CD4+ T cells and cytomegalovirus serostatus (dated by TCRdb to about 2019). A FACSAria II was used to sort memory CD4+ T cells, defined as single viable CD3+CD4+CD8-CD45RO+ cells. The library was obtained by the immunoSEQ multiplex PCR assay. What TCRdb holds here is the immuneACCESS table cut down to in-frame rearrangements. Part of the clones is not present; checked against another copy, under half of the missing clones reflect an unresolved V gene, and the others are unexplained. The table for this sample lists 30,000 to 45,000 clones; 70% to 85% of them were counted only once. Less than 5.5% of the sample is held by the ten biggest clonotypes. Source material: memory CD4+ T cells from blood. These receptors were taken from an adult in good health and CMV-seropositive.

This clone was picked up a small number of times. The V gene is TRBV21-1, the J gene TRBJ2-5; the DNA was not compared with TRBD2, the D call given in the table. TRBV21-1 is deemed a pseudogene. This CDR3 has 14 amino acids. CDR3 region: CANSGGGPWETQYF. The CDR3 DNA reads as TGTGCCAACAGTGGGGGAGGGCCTTGGGAGACCCAGTACTTC.

This clone has more than one count but fewer than ten. The genes are TRBV7-2 and TRBJ1-2; possibly TRBD1 for D (5 bases). The length of the CDR3 is 15 residues. V lost 5 bases, J lost 4 bases, and 17 bases lay in between. Germline V gene sequence: CDR1 SGHTA, CDR2 FQGNSA. CDR3 sequence reads: CASSRAGTSGYGYTF. The CDR3 DNA reads as TGTGCCAGCAGCCGTGCCGGGACGTCAGGCTATGGCTACACCTTC.

The V call is TRBV5-1, the J call TRBJ2-7, with 12 bases matching TRBD1. With 6 bases clipped from V and 6 bases from J, the junction kept 7 bases outside the gene matches. Germline-derived CDR1 and CDR2 are SGHRS and YFSETQ. The CDR3 has 14 amino acids. The CDR3 region has the DNA TGCGCCAGCATCCCCGGGACAGGGGGCGGCGAGCAGTACTTC. This codes for CASIPGTGGGEQYF. The variable domain in full, with the rest retrieved from reference TRBV5-1 and TRBJ2-7, is KAGVTQTPRYLIKTRGQQVTLSCSPISGHRSVSWYQQTPGQGLQFLFEYFSETQRNKGNFPGRFSGRQFSNSRSEMNVSTLELGDSALYLCASIPGTGGGEQYFGPGTRLTVT.

The rearrangement joins TRBV7-6 to TRBJ2-5; no reliable D call. The CDR3 covers 14 residues. V lost 0 bases, J lost 5 bases, and 10 bases lay in between. Per germline, CDR1 SGHVS and CDR2 FNYEAQ. This CDR3 reads CASSLAGRRETQYF. CDR3 sequence (DNA): TGTGCCAGCAGCTTAGCAGGTCGTAGGGAGACCCAGTACTTC.

In this sample, this clone turned up a few times. This chain joins TRBV11-3 and TRBJ2-2; D may be TRBD2 (5 bases). CDR1 and CDR2 from the germline V gene are SGHNT and YENEEA. CDR3 length: 12 residues. V shed 8 bases and J shed 5 bases, with 9 bases lying between them. In nucleotides, the CDR3 is TGTGCCAGCGGGAGAACGACCGGGGAGCTGTTTTTT. Encoded protein: CASGRTTGELFF.

The chain employs TRBV28 and TRBJ2-3; D is possibly TRBD2 (6 bases). Germline loops: CDR1 MDHEN, CDR2 SYDVKM. V was clipped by 6 bases and J by 1 base, with 14 bases between them. The CDR3 covers 15 residues. Here the CDR3 DNA reads TGTGCCAGCAGACTGATCGGGACTCGCACAGATACGCAGTATTTT. The encoded protein is CASRLIGTRTDTQYF.